A single sample is the source of the 20 T cell receptor beta chains below, sequenced in a study of T-cell reconstitution after alpha-beta-depleted transplantation in children. The TCRbeta library was prepared with unique molecular identifiers. TCRdb re-analysed the PCR reads in MiXCR, keeping a single row per CDR3 protein. The sample holds about 240,000 distinct CDR3 sequences, approximately 12% seen once. The sequences come from PBMCs from the stem cell graft donor, collected from the stem cell graft. The receptors shown here come from a human donor who donated a stem cell graft to a child with acute lymphoblastic leukemia.

This clonotype was seen repeatedly, ten times or more. The V gene is TRBV12-3 or TRBV12-4, the J gene TRBJ2-3, with 12 bases fitting TRBD2. The CDR3 is 20 amino acids. The J segment lost 6 bases and the V segment lost 2 bases, leaving 18 bases of the junction unmatched. CDR3 sequence (DNA): TGTGCCAGCAGTTTAAGTTTCCTAGCGGGAGGGCCTACCTCAGCGGATACGCAGTATTTT. This sequence encodes CASSLSFLAGGPTSADTQYF.

On this clonotype: This may come from a read error, since a much larger clone is one base off. Here the CDR3 omits its conserved ending phenylalanine or tryptophan, so a read error is the likely source. The chain carries TRBV27 and TRBJ1-5; TRBD1 might be the D (5 bases). V gave up 6 bases and J gave up 0 bases, with 15 bases separating them. The CDR3 has 16 residues. Germline values: CDR1 MNHEY, CDR2 SMNVEV (reference sequence). The CDR3 protein is CASRGGSPYSNQPQHL. The CDR3, as DNA: TGTGCCAGCAGGGGGGGTTCCCCTTATAGCAATCAGCCCCAGCATTTG.

The table lists this clonotype with many counts. This chain uses TRBV28 with TRBJ2-3; D is tentatively TRBD1 or TRBD2 (6 bases each). The length of the CDR3 is 21 residues. The ends were cut back, 5 bases at V and 0 bases at J, with 30 bases in the middle. Germline V gene sequence: CDR1 MDHEN, CDR2 SYDVKM. This chain's CDR3 is CASSPMGRQGILVRSTDTQYF. DNA of the CDR3: TGTGCCAGCAGTCCAATGGGGAGGCAGGGGATTTTGGTTCGGAGCACAGATACGCAGTATTTT.

This clonotype has at least ten counts. The CDR3 reads CASSPPGQRETQYF. CDR3 bases: TGTGCCAGCTCACCGCCGGGACAACGGGAGACCCAGTACTTC. The chain employs TRBV18 and TRBJ2-5; TRBD1 might be the D (6 bases). Germline loops: CDR1 KGHSH, CDR2 LQKENI. V lost 3 bases, J lost 5 bases, and 13 bases lay in between. This CDR3 has 14 residues.

This clonotype was seen many times. J is TRBJ2-1 and V is TRBV20-1; tentative D call: TRBD1 (6 bases). Germline assignment: CDR1 DFQATT and CDR2 SNEGSKA (reference sequence). Trimming stripped 0 bases from V and 6 bases from J, with 15 bases between. There are 15 residues in the CDR3. CDR3 region: CSAREGRGDINEQFF. CDR3 nucleotides: TGCAGTGCTAGAGAAGGCAGGGGCGATATCAATGAGCAGTTCTTC.

The rearrangement uses TRBV11-2 and TRBJ2-3; the D gene is possibly TRBD2 (6 bases). Germline CDR1 is SGHAT and CDR2 is FQNNGV. V lost 0 bases and J lost 6, with 10 bases in between. CDR3 size: 14 residues. Here the CDR3 reads CASSLDPGVDTQYF. The CDR3 coding sequence is TGTGCCAGCAGCTTAGACCCGGGGGTGGATACGCAGTATTTT.

The count of this clonotype is one. A much bigger clone sits one base away, suggesting this may be a read error. The CDR3 DNA is TGCACCAGCAGCCAAGGATCAAGGGCCACAGATACGCAGTATTTT. Translating it yields CTSSQGSRATDTQYF. This sequence joins TRBV4-1 and TRBJ2-3; no reliable D call. Germline loops: CDR1 MGHRA, CDR2 YSYEKL. The CDR3 runs to 15 residues.

This clonotype was seen ten or more times. CDR3 in DNA: TGTGCCAGCAGCTGGACAGGGTCCCCTGAAGCTTTCTTT. Translating gives CASSWTGSPEAFF. The chain recombines TRBV5-6 with TRBJ1-1; TRBD1 agrees at 8 bases. Germline-derived CDR1 and CDR2 are SGHDT and YYEEEE. Trimming cost V 3 bases and J 6 bases; bases outside gene matches: 4. This CDR3 is 13 amino acids long.

This clonotype was counted a few times. This chain links TRBV6-1 with TRBJ2-1; TRBD1 matches at 8 bases. This CDR3 spans 14 amino acids. The germline CDR1 and CDR2 sequences are MNHNS and SASEGT. Losses at the gene ends were 4 bases for V and 4 bases for J; bases not matched to a gene: 3. CDR3 in amino acids: CASSGTGGYNEQFF. The CDR3 DNA sequence: TGTGCCAGCAGTGGAACAGGGGGGTACAATGAGCAGTTCTTC.

This clonotype was seen many times. V usage is TRBV20-1 and J usage is TRBJ2-3, with D perhaps matching TRBD1 or TRBD2 (5 bases each). V lost 3 bases and J 0 bases, leaving 7 bases between the germline ends. Germline V lookup: CDR1 DFQATT, CDR2 SNEGSKA (reference sequence). The CDR3 loop spans 13 amino acids. In DNA, the CDR3 is TGCAGTGCTAGCCGGGACAGCACAGATACGCAGTATTTT. Amino acids: CSASRDSTDTQYF.

This clonotype was observed at least ten times. V is TRBV7-9 and J is TRBJ2-7; a possible D gene is TRBD2 (6 bases). CDR1 and CDR2 (germline): SEHNR, FQNEAQ (reference sequence). Trimming took off 6 bases at V and 5 bases at J, with 17 bases between the two ends. The CDR3 has 14 residues. The CDR3 here is CASRAGTADHEQYF. The CDR3 DNA reads as TGTGCCAGCAGGGCGGGAACAGCGGACCACGAGCAGTACTTC.

Many counts were recorded for this clonotype. The chain recombines TRBV7-9 with TRBJ2-1; 8 bases are shared with TRBD2. V gave up 4 bases and J gave up 3 bases; unmatched junction bases: 8. CDR3 size: 16 residues. Germline CDR1 reads SEHNR; CDR2 reads FQNEAQ (reference sequence). CDR3 residues: CASSWGSGGSYNEQFF. CDR3 bases: TGTGCCAGCAGCTGGGGATCGGGAGGGAGCTACAATGAGCAGTTCTTC.

In this sample, this clonotype turned up many times. The chain joins TRBV5-6 to TRBJ2-2, with a possible D match to TRBD1 (5 bases). The germline CDR1 and CDR2 sequences are SGHDT and YYEEEE. Trimming shortened V by 1 base and J by 3 bases, and 13 bases separated the two germline ends. The CDR3 contains 16 residues. The CDR3 region is CASSLSRQGDTGELFF. The CDR3 DNA reads TGTGCCAGCAGCTTGTCTCGGCAGGGCGACACCGGGGAGCTGTTTTTT. Combining the CDR3 with reference TRBV5-6 and TRBJ2-2 gives the whole variable domain DAGVTQSPTHLIKTRGQQVTLRCSPKSGHDTVSWYQQALGQGPQFIFQYYEEEERQRGNFPDRFSGHQFPNYSSELNVNALLLGDSALYLCASSLSRQGDTGELFFGEGSRLTVL.

The chain joins TRBV6-5 to TRBJ2-7, with D perhaps TRBD1 (6 bases). The CDR3 loop spans 13 amino acids. The germline CDR1 and CDR2 sequences are MNHEY and SVGAGI. The V end lost 7 bases, the J end lost 2 bases, and 12 bases lay between the germline ends. The CDR3 protein is CASTPDRTYEQYF. As DNA, the CDR3 is TGTGCCAGCACCCCGGACAGAACCTACGAGCAGTACTTC.

There are many counts of this clonotype. V usage is TRBV7-2 and J usage is TRBJ2-7, with a tentative D call TRBD1 (6 bases). Trimming left V 5 bases short and J 3 bases short, with 11 bases between. Germline V lookup: CDR1 SGHTA, CDR2 FQGNSA. The CDR3 sequence is 13 residues long. CDR3 protein: CASSRQENYEQYF. The CDR3 DNA reads TGTGCCAGCAGCCGACAGGAAAACTACGAGCAGTACTTC.

The V gene is TRBV6-2 or TRBV6-3, the J gene TRBJ2-1, with D possibly TRBD2 on 6 matching bases. The CDR3 is 12 residues long. Trimming took off 6 bases at V and 6 bases at J, with 9 bases between the two ends. In germline, CDR1 is MNHEY, CDR2 SVGEGT. The CDR3 loop is CASRASANEQFF. The CDR3 region has the DNA TGTGCCAGCAGGGCTAGCGCCAATGAGCAGTTCTTC.

This clonotype was picked up many times. CDR3 sequence (DNA): TGTGCCAGCAGTCCCACGGGCCGCGACATGGACAATGAGCAGTTCTTC. Translation: CASSPTGRDMDNEQFF. The V call is TRBV12-3 or TRBV12-4, the J call TRBJ2-1; D is uncertain. The CDR3 is 16 residues long. V shed 5 bases and J shed 5 bases, with 19 bases lying between them.

This clonotype showed up many times. The chain uses TRBV20-1 and TRBJ2-7; 8 bases match TRBD2. CDR1 is DFQATT and CDR2 is SNEGSKA in the germline V gene (reference sequence). The junction had 6 bases not matched to a gene; V was cut back by 3 bases and J by 2 bases. The CDR3 contains 14 residues. The CDR3 spells CSASKREWTYEQYF. The DNA of the CDR3 is TGCAGTGCTAGCAAGCGGGAGTGGACCTACGAGCAGTACTTC.

This clonotype was seen ten or more times. The chain uses TRBV6-2 or TRBV6-3 and TRBJ2-7; 10 bases are a match to TRBD2. Germline CDR1 is MNHEY and CDR2 is SVGEGT. This CDR3 region has 15 residues. J was trimmed by 2 bases and V by 6 bases; bases with no gene match: 7. CDR3 protein: CASSLAGVPPYEQYF. The CDR3, as DNA: TGTGCCAGCAGCCTAGCGGGAGTACCTCCCTACGAGCAGTACTTC.

This clonotype was seen repeatedly, ten times or more. The chain links TRBV5-6 to TRBJ1-2; 7 bases fit TRBD1. From germline, CDR1 is SGHDT and CDR2 YYEEEE. V was pared by 0 bases and J by 3 bases, with 2 bases of the junction left unmatched. This CDR3 is 14 amino acids long. The CDR3 loop is CASSLGQGDYGYTF. The CDR3 bases are TGTGCCAGCAGCTTGGGACAGGGTGACTATGGCTACACCTTC. Complete variable domain (other parts from reference TRBV5-6 and TRBJ1-2): DAGVTQSPTHLIKTRGQQVTLRCSPKSGHDTVSWYQQALGQGPQFIFQYYEEEERQRGNFPDRFSGHQFPNYSSELNVNALLLGDSALYLCASSLGQGDYGYTFGSGTRLTVV.